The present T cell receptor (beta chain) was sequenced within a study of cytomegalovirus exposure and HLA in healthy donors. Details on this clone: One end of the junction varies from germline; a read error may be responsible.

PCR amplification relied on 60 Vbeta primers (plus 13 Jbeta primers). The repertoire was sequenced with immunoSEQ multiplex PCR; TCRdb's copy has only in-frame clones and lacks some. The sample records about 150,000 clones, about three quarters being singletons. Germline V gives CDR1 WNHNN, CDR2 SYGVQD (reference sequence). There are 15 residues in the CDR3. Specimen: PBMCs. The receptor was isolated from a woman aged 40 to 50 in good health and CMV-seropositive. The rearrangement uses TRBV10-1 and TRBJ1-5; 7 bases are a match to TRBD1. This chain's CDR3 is CARMKGRQGKQPQHF. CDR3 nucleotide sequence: TGCGCCCGAATGAAGGGGCGACAGGGCAAACAGCCCCAGCATTTT.